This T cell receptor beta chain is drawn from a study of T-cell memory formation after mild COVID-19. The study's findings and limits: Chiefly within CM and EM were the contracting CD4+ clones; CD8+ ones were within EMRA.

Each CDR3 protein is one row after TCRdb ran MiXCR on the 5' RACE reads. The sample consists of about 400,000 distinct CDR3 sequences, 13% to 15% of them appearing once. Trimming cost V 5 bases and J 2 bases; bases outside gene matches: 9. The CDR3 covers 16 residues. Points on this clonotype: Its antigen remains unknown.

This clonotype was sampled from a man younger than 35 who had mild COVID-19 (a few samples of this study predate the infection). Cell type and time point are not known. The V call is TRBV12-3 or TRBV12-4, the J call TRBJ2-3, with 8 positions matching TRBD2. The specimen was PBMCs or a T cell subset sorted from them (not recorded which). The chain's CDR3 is CASSIGGGPPTDTQYF. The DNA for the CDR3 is TGTGCCAGCAGTATCGGGGGGGGGCCTCCCACAGATACGCAGTATTTT.